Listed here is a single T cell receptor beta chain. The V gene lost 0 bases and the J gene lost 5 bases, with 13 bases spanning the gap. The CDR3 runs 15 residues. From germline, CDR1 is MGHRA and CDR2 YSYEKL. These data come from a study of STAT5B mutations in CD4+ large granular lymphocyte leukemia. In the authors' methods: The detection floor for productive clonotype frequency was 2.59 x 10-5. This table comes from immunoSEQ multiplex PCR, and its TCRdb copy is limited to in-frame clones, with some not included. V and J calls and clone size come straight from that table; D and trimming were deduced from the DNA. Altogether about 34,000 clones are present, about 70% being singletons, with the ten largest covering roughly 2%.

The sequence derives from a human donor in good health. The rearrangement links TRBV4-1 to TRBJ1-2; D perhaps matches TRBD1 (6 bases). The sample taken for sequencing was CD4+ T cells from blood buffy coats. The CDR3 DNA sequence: TGCGCCAGCAGCCAAGAGAGGACAGTTTTTTATGGCTACACCTTC. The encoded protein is CASSQERTVFYGYTF.